This is a list of T cell receptor beta chains from one sample in a study of cytomegalovirus exposure and HLA in healthy donors. Here immunoSEQ multiplex PCR was the method, and the copy in TCRdb shows in-frame clones only, minus some. The sample consists of 60,000 to 75,000 clones, around 74% of them appearing once. The sequenced sample was PBMCs. These receptors all come from a woman aged 55-75 years in good health and CMV-seropositive. Each CDR3 is given with its conserved first and last residue. A D gene is named only where the DNA matches it firmly. Some rows mark clone size as missing; the rest say once, few, many or name a class of expanded clone.

j_gene	v_gene	abundance	d_gene	CDR3nt	CDR3aa
TRBJ1-1	TRBV9	once	TRBD1	TGTGCCAGCAGCTCACCAGGGGGCGGCACTGAAGCTTTCTTT	CASSSPGGGTEAFF
TRBJ2-2	TRBV11-1	-	-	TGTGCCAGCAGAAGGACAGCGAACACCGGGGAGCTGTTTTTT	CASRRTANTGELFF
TRBJ2-1	TRBV5-1	-	TRBD2	TGCGCCAGCGGACAACTAGCGGGGTACAATGAGCAGTTCTTC	CASGQLAGYNEQFF
TRBJ2-2	TRBV7-8	-	-	TGTGCCAGCAGCCGCAGGGAAACCGGGGAGCTGTTTTTT	CASSRRETGELFF
TRBJ1-1	TRBV6-5	-	-	TGTGCCAGCAGTTACGTGGCAGGGTCCGATCAGACTGAAGCTTTCTTT	CASSYVAGSDQTEAFF
TRBJ2-7	TRBV29-1	few	TRBD2	TGCAGCGTTGTTACTAGCGGGACCTCGATTGAATACTTC	CSVVTSGTSIEYF
TRBJ2-7	TRBV6-5	once	-	TGTGCCAGCAGAGAGGGGGGGGCCCTCTCCTACGAGCAGTACTTC	CASREGGALSYEQYF
TRBJ1-1	TRBV6-1	-	-	TGTGCCAGCAGCAGACAGTTCATGAACACTGAAGCTTTCTTT	CASSRQFMNTEAFF
TRBJ1-4	TRBV29-1	few	TRBD1	TGCAGCGTTTTAGGACAGGGTGGTGAAAAACTGTTTTTT	CSVLGQGGEKLFF
TRBJ1-5	TRBV19	once	-	TGTGCCAGTAGTGTGGGGGGTTCACTTCGCAATCAGCCCCAGCATTTT	CASSVGGSLRNQPQHF
TRBJ2-2	TRBV5-5	-	-	TGTGCCAGCAGGGACAGCGTGAACACCGGGGAGCTGTTTTTT	CASRDSVNTGELFF
TRBJ2-1	TRBV29-1	once	TRBD1	TGCAGCGTTGAAGTGGTTGGGACAGGACAGTTCTTC	CSVEVVGTGQFF
TRBJ1-1	TRBV18	-	-	TGTGCCAGCTCACCGACGGACAGAATCTTGAACACTGAAGCTTTCTTT	CASSPTDRILNTEAFF
TRBJ2-7	TRBV5-1	-	TRBD2	TGCGCCAGCAGCACTGGAGCTAGCGGGGGTAGCTCCTACGAGCAGTACTTC	CASSTGASGGSSYEQYF
TRBJ1-5	TRBV29-1	-	-	TGTAGCGTTGATGGGGGCTGGAATCAGCCACAGCATTTT	CSVDGGWNQPQHF
TRBJ1-5	TRBV5-6	-	-	TGTGCCAGCAGCTTGGAAGGTAGAGGGCATCAGCCCCAGCATTTT	CASSLEGRGHQPQHF
TRBJ2-3	TRBV10-3	-	TRBD2	TGTGCCATCAGTGCTAGCGGGGGCCCCAATACGCAGTATTTT	CAISASGGPNTQYF
TRBJ1-1	TRBV7-9	-	TRBD1	TGTGCCAGCAGTACCAGTCAGAGGGGGCAGGTTGAAGCTTTCTTT	CASSTSQRGQVEAFF
TRBJ1-6	TRBV4-2	large	-	TGTGCCAGCAGCCAAGATTTGGCCCAGGGACTTTCACCCCTCCACTTT	CASSQDLAQGLSPLHF
TRBJ1-3	TRBV5-8	-	-	TGTGCCAGCAAGACCAGGGAGGCGGGAAACACCATATATTTT	CASKTREAGNTIYF
TRBJ1-1	TRBV4-1	-	-	TGCGCCAGCAGCCAAGAAGCGGGACAACGTCTGATGAACACTGAAGCTTTCTTT	CASSQEAGQRLMNTEAFF
TRBJ1-4	TRBV7-9	-	TRBD1	TGTGCCAGCAGCCGGGACAGGGTGGGCTCAAATGAAAAACTGTTTTTT	CASSRDRVGSNEKLFF
TRBJ2-5	TRBV5-1	-	TRBD2	TGCGCCAGCAGCTCCTTTGGGAGGGCCCCAGAGACCCAGTACTTC	CASSSFGRAPETQYF
TRBJ1-1	TRBV7-2	-	-	TGTGCCAGCAGCTTACAGGGTCCCACTGAAGCTTTCTTT	CASSLQGPTEAFF
TRBJ2-7	TRBV2	-	-	TGTGCCAGCAGGATAGCGGAAGGCTCCTACGAGCAGTACTTC	CASRIAEGSYEQYF
TRBJ1-1	TRBV5-1	-	TRBD1	TGCGCCAGCAGCTCCGTACCGGGACAGGGGGGATCTGAAGCTTTCTTT	CASSSVPGQGGSEAFF
TRBJ1-1	TRBV11-2	-	-	TGTGCCAGCAGCTCAGTTTACACTGAAGCTTTCTTT	CASSSVYTEAFF
TRBJ2-5	TRBV2	-	-	TGTGCCAGCAGTGAGGTCACTAAAGAGACCCAGTACTTC	CASSEVTKETQYF
TRBJ2-5	TRBV5-1	-	TRBD2	TGCGCCAGCAGCTTGGGACTAGCGGGGGGGCCAGAGACCCAGTACTTC	CASSLGLAGGPETQYF
TRBJ1-2	TRBV9	-	-	TGTGCCAGCAGCGTAGGACAAGACTATGGCTACACCTTC	CASSVGQDYGYTF
TRBJ1-1	TRBV11-2	-	TRBD1	TGTGCCAGCAGCATAAGACAGGGGTCCACTGAAGCTTTCTTT	CASSIRQGSTEAFF
TRBJ1-2	TRBV20-1	-	-	TGCAGTGCTAGAGCTTCTAGCTACACCTTC	CSARASSYTF
TRBJ1-2	TRBV5-8	-	TRBD1	TGTGCCAGCAGCTTGGGACAGGGGGTGGGCTATGGCTACACCTTC	CASSLGQGVGYGYTF
TRBJ2-3	TRBV5-4	-	TRBD2	TGTGCCAGCAGCTTGGCCCGGAGCGGGAGCTCAGATACGCAGTATTTT	CASSLARSGSSDTQYF
TRBJ2-3	TRBV5-1	once	TRBD2	TGCGCCAGCAGCTGGGAGGGCCGCACAGATACGCAGTATTTT	CASSWEGRTDTQYF
TRBJ1-2	TRBV5-6	-	TRBD1	TGTGCCAGCAGCTTTACCGGACAGGGCGTCTACACCTTC	CASSFTGQGVYTF
TRBJ1-2	TRBV5-1	-	-	TGCGCCAGCAGCATGGACGGGGTCTATGGCTACACCTTC	CASSMDGVYGYTF
TRBJ1-5	TRBV7-9	-	TRBD1	TGTGCCAGCAGCTCCCTCGGGACAGGGTTTCAGCCCCAGCATTTT	CASSSLGTGFQPQHF
TRBJ1-2	TRBV30	-	-	TGTGCCTGGAGTGTAGTGGGTCGAGGCTACATCTTC	CAWSVVGRGYIF
TRBJ1-6	TRBV19	-	TRBD1	TGTGCCAGTAGTATAGTGCCAGGGGGTTCACCCCTCCACTTT	CASSIVPGGSPLHF
TRBJ2-1	TRBV6-5	once	-	TGTGCCAGCAGTTACGTAGGGACTGTCTCCTACAATGAGCAGTTCTTC	CASSYVGTVSYNEQFF
TRBJ2-7	TRBV7-9	-	-	TGTGCCAGCAGCTCCCGGGACTTAGACAACGAGCAGTACTTC	CASSSRDLDNEQYF
TRBJ2-5	TRBV2	once	-	TGTGCCAGCAGCCCACAGGGCGGGCGGGAGACCCAGTACTTC	CASSPQGGRETQYF
TRBJ1-5	TRBV27	-	-	TGTGCCAGCAGGGCTTTAGGGGTGGCCAATCAGCCCCAGCATTTT	CASRALGVANQPQHF
TRBJ2-7	TRBV6-1	-	TRBD1	TGTGCCACCCTAGCAGGGGGCTCCTACGAGCAGTACTTC	CATLAGGSYEQYF
TRBJ1-1	TRBV7-9	-	-	TGTGCCAGCAGCTTAGGGACAGCCGGCGCCCCGGCTTTCTTT	CASSLGTAGAPAFF